A single sample is the source of the 12 T cell receptor beta chains below, sequenced in a study of cytomegalovirus exposure and HLA in healthy donors. Generated by immunoSEQ multiplex PCR, the TCRdb table keeps only in-frame clones and is missing some. Of fewer than 200,000 clones in the sample, approximately 86% were seen once. Input material: PBMCs. These TCRs come from a man aged 30 to 45 in good health and CMV-seropositive.

This chain uses TRBV5-1 with TRBJ2-3, with a weak D call TRBD2 (6 bases). The CDR3 sequence is 16 residues long. Germline CDR1 and CDR2: SGHRS and YFSETQ. Between the trimmed V and J ends, which lost 2 bases and 2 bases, there was a span of 15 bases. CDR3 DNA: TGCGCCAGCAGCTTATTAGGGGCTAGCGACACAGATACGCAGTATTTT. It specifies CASSLLGASDTDTQYF.

This chain links TRBV19 with TRBJ1-5, with TRBD1 matching 9 bases. V was clipped by 7 bases and J by 3 bases; unmatched bases: 4. In germline, CDR1 is LNHDA, CDR2 SQIVND (reference sequence). This CDR3 has 14 residues. The CDR3 DNA reads as TGTGCCAGTATGGACAGGGGTTCCAATCAGCCCCAGCATTTT. This sequence encodes CASMDRGSNQPQHF.

This clone was seen more than once but under ten times. This same CDR3 is encoded by further DNA sequences in the sample. The gene calls are TRBV6-5 and TRBJ2-7; 7 bases fit TRBD2. J lost 4 bases, V lost 2 bases, and 5 bases had no gene match. Germline loops: CDR1 MNHEY, CDR2 SVGAGI. The CDR3 is 14 residues long. CDR3 in DNA: TGTGCCAGCAGTTACGGAGCGGGGAGGTACGAGCAGTACTTC. Its protein product is CASSYGAGRYEQYF.

The V call is TRBV6-5, the J call TRBJ2-6; perhaps TRBD1 as D (5 bases). This CDR3 has 16 residues. V was pared by 2 bases and J by 4 bases, with 12 bases between. CDR1 and CDR2 from the germline V gene are MNHEY and SVGAGI. The CDR3 loop reads CASSYSQGSGANVLTF. CDR3 nucleotide sequence: TGTGCCAGCAGTTACAGTCAGGGTAGCGGGGCCAACGTCCTGACTTTC.

The chain couples TRBV6-5 to TRBJ2-1, with 7 positions matching TRBD1. The CDR3 extends over 15 amino acids. The germline gives CDR1 MNHEY, CDR2 SVGAGI. The J segment lost 6 bases and the V segment lost 5 bases, leaving 10 bases of the junction unmatched. The CDR3 sequence: CASSQQGYLGNEQFF. The DNA for the CDR3 is TGTGCCAGCAGTCAACAGGGGTATTTGGGCAATGAGCAGTTCTTC.

Only a few counts were recorded for this clone. V is TRBV5-4 and J is TRBJ2-3; D is possibly TRBD2 (7 bases). The CDR3 covers 15 residues. Germline assignment: CDR1 SGHNT and CDR2 YYREEE (reference sequence). V was pared by 3 bases and J by 2 bases, with 13 bases between. CDR3 coding DNA: TGTGCCAGCAGCTCCGGGGGGCCGCACACAGATACGCAGTATTTT. It is translated as CASSSGGPHTDTQYF.

The chain recombines TRBV5-1 with TRBJ1-4, with D tentatively TRBD1 (6 bases). The CDR3 consists of 15 residues. Per germline, CDR1 SGHRS and CDR2 YFSETQ. Deletions cut 4 bases from V and 6 bases from J, with 16 bases between. The CDR3 bases are TGCGCCAGCAGCCCTGAGGGGGGGAGTTATGAAAAACTGTTTTTT. Translated, it gives CASSPEGGSYEKLFF.

The J gene is TRBJ2-3, the V gene TRBV5-1; TRBD2 matches 7 bases. The CDR3 sequence is 18 residues long. The V segment lost 6 bases and the J segment 2 bases; nucleotides outside the gene matches: 18. Germline CDR1 reads SGHRS; CDR2 reads YFSETQ. The CDR3 loop is CASTPRPSGTRYTDTQYF. DNA for the CDR3: TGCGCCAGCACCCCGCGGCCTAGCGGCACTAGGTACACAGATACGCAGTATTTT. Variable domain in full (rest from reference TRBV5-1 and TRBJ2-3): KAGVTQTPRYLIKTRGQQVTLSCSPISGHRSVSWYQQTPGQGLQFLFEYFSETQRNKGNFPGRFSGRQFSNSRSEMNVSTLELGDSALYLCASTPRPSGTRYTDTQYFGPGTRLTVL.

The chain recombines TRBV5-1 with TRBJ2-5; 8 positions match TRBD2. Germline values: CDR1 SGHRS, CDR2 YFSETQ. The trim removed 2 bases at V and 0 bases at J, leaving 6 bases unmatched. The CDR3 spans 16 residues. DNA for the CDR3: TGCGCCAGCAGCTTCGGACAAGCGGGAGACCAAGAGACCCAGTACTTC. It is translated as CASSFGQAGDQETQYF.

The chain recombines TRBV18 with TRBJ2-3; D unresolved. Germline V gene data show CDR1 as KGHSH and CDR2 as LQKENI. Between the trimmed V and J ends, which lost 6 bases and 0 bases, there was a span of 4 bases. The length of the CDR3 is 12 residues. The CDR3 reads CASSHSTDTQYF. The CDR3 DNA follows: TGTGCCAGCTCTCATAGCACAGATACGCAGTATTTT.

The chain is built from TRBV14 and TRBJ2-7; D is uncertain. CDR3 size: 15 residues. With 0 bases removed from V and 4 bases from J, the gap between germline ends came to 13 bases. Looked up from germline, CDR1 is SGHDN and CDR2 is FVKESK. DNA for the CDR3: TGTGCCAGCAGCCAAGAGGCGGCATTACCTTACGAGCAGTACTTC. This encodes CASSQEAALPYEQYF.

The CDR3 sequence is CASSDVLADYNEQFF. In DNA, the CDR3 is TGTGCCAGCAGTGATGTACTAGCGGACTACAATGAGCAGTTCTTC. The chain employs TRBV25-1 and TRBJ2-1, with TRBD2 matching over 8 bases. There are 15 residues in the CDR3. The V gene's germline CDR1 is MGHDK and CDR2 SYGVNS. V lost 3 bases to trimming and J lost 3 bases; unmatched junction nucleotides: 4.